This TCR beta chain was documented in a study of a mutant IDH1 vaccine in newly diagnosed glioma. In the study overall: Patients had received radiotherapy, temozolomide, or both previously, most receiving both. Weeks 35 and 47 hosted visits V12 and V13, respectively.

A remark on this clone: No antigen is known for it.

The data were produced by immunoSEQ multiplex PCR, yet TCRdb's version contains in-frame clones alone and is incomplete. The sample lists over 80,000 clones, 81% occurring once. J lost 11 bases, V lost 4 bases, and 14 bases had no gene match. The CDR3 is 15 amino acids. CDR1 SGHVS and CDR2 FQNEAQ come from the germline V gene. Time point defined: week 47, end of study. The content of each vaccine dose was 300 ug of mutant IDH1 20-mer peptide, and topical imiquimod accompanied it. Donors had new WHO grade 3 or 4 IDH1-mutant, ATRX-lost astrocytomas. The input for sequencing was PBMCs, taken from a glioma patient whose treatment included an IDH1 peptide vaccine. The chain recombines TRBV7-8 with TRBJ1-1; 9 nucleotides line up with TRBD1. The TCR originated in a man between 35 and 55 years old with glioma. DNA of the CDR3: TGTGCCAGCAGCTCCACAGGGGGCGAGCCTGTTTGGGCTTTCTTT. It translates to CASSSTGGEPVWAFF.